Listed here are 32 T cell receptor beta chains from one sample, sequenced in a study of human T cells and chemical hapten exposure. One entry per CDR3 protein results from TCRdb running MiXCR on the RACE reads. The data contain 50,000 to 75,000 distinct CDR3 sequences, 9.5% to 12% of them seen just once; the ten biggest clones take up 2% to 3%. Time point reported: patch test 3, about 24 weeks after DPC sensitization. The sample's treatment: therapeutic diphenylcyclopropenone sensitization with weekly scalp DPC. Sequencing used whole blood, obtained in connection with sensitization to the hapten diphenylcyclopropenone (DPC). The receptors were sampled from a woman in her thirties with alopecia areata. Some clones in this sample may be carry-over from other donors' samples.

In its sample, this clonotype was seen a few times. The chain links TRBV28 to TRBJ2-7; D perhaps matches TRBD1 (6 bases). Germline CDR1 and CDR2: MDHEN and SYDVKM. The CDR3 sequence is 14 residues long. The germline V and J ends were trimmed by 6 bases and 12 bases, with 24 bases remaining between them. The CDR3 spells CASRSPGQVIRLYF. The CDR3 DNA reads as TGTGCCAGCAGATCACCGGGACAAGTAATACGTTTGTACTTC.

This clonotype was detected only a few times. The CDR3 DNA reads TGTGCCAGCAGTTCCGGACCCGTTGCTTTCTTT. Translating it yields CASSSGPVAFF. The chain couples TRBV28 to TRBJ1-1; D not resolved. CDR3 size: 11 residues. Between the trimmed V and J ends, which lost 4 bases and 11 bases, there was a span of 11 bases. Germline V gene lookup returns CDR1 MDHEN and CDR2 SYDVKM.

The chain uses TRBV6-2 or TRBV6-3 and TRBJ2-5; D uncertain. This CDR3 spans 15 amino acids. Germline CDR1 and CDR2: MNHEY and SVGEGT. The germline V and J ends were trimmed by 7 bases and 5 bases, with 20 bases remaining between them. CDR3 region: CASTNRWVLGETQYF. The CDR3 bases are TGTGCCAGCACCAACCGCTGGGTTCTAGGGGAGACCCAGTACTTC.

In its sample, this clonotype was seen a few times. Germline and junction disagree at one end, which may indicate a read error. The chain has TRBV7-7 and TRBJ2-7; a possible D gene is TRBD1 (5 bases). This CDR3 contains 13 residues. Per the germline V gene, CDR1 is SSHAT and CDR2 is FNYEAQ (reference sequence). For the CDR3, the DNA is TGTGCTAGCAGCTTATGGCAGGGTGGGGAGCAGTACTTC. Translating it yields CASSLWQGGEQYF.

This clonotype has ten or more counts. The V call is TRBV10-3, the J call TRBJ2-5; a possible D gene is TRBD2 (7 bases). V gave up 6 bases and J gave up 5 bases, with 13 bases separating them. The germline gives CDR1 ENHRY, CDR2 SYGVKD. This CDR3 has 13 amino acids. CDR3 in DNA: TGTGCCATCAGGAACAGGGAGGGGGAGACCCAGTACTTC. It specifies CAIRNREGETQYF.

This clonotype was observed at least ten times. The rearrangement joins TRBV6-5 to TRBJ1-1, with a tentative D call TRBD1 (5 bases). This CDR3 comprises 13 residues. The V gene lost 7 bases and the J gene lost 2 bases, with 11 bases spanning the gap. Germline V lookup: CDR1 MNHEY, CDR2 SVGAGI. The CDR3 nucleotides are TGTGCCAGCAATAGGGGACTAAACACTGAAGCTTTCTTT. As protein: CASNRGLNTEAFF.

This clonotype was seen a handful of times. The CDR3 DNA is TGTGCCAGTAGCCTTATAGCGGGGAGCTCCTACAATGAGCAGTTCTTC. Translating gives CASSLIAGSSYNEQFF. The rearrangement uses TRBV19 and TRBJ2-1; 8 bases are shared with TRBD2. The germline V gene has CDR1 LNHDA and CDR2 SQIVND (reference sequence). The CDR3 consists of 16 residues. The V and J ends lost 6 bases and 0 bases, in that order; junction bases with no gene match: 7.

The J gene is TRBJ2-1, the V gene TRBV12-3 or TRBV12-4; 9 bases match TRBD1. V lost 5 bases and J lost 3; bases outside the gene matches: 5. The CDR3 is 15 amino acids. The CDR3 sequence is CASSSRQGVYNEQFF. The CDR3 DNA reads TGTGCCAGCAGTAGCCGACAGGGGGTCTACAATGAGCAGTTCTTC.

This clonotype has ten or more counts. V gene TRBV5-6 combines with J gene TRBJ1-6, with a weak D call TRBD1 (5 bases). From germline, CDR1 is SGHDT and CDR2 YYEEEE. The CDR3 covers 17 residues. Deletions cut 4 bases from V and 12 bases from J, with 26 bases between. The CDR3 DNA sequence: TGTGCCAGCAGCCTGGGGACTTGGGGCTCACCAATTCTACCCCTCCACTTT. This translates into CASSLGTWGSPILPLHF.

The V call is TRBV10-3, the J call TRBJ2-3, with D perhaps assigned TRBD1 or TRBD2 (6 bases each). Per the germline V gene, CDR1 is ENHRY and CDR2 is SYGVKD. The ends were cut back, 10 bases at V and 3 bases at J, with 11 bases in the middle. The CDR3 loop spans 12 amino acids. CDR3 sequence reads: CATGGGTDTQYF. The CDR3 DNA reads as TGTGCCACCGGAGGGGGGACAGATACGCAGTATTTT.

There are many counts of this clonotype. This rearrangement joins TRBV7-6 to TRBJ2-5; D unresolved. The CDR3 totals 14 residues. V shed 1 base and J shed 1 base, with 7 bases lying between them. Germline V gene sequence: CDR1 SGHVS, CDR2 FNYEAQ. The CDR3 sequence is CASSLGSTQETQYF. The CDR3 DNA follows: TGTGCCAGCAGCTTAGGCTCAACCCAAGAGACCCAGTACTTC.

This clonotype was observed many times. The chain carries TRBV19 and TRBJ1-5; D possibly corresponds to TRBD1 (6 bases). CDR3 length: 15 residues. Trimming removed 7 bases at V and 4 bases at J, with 17 bases between. CDR1 is LNHDA, CDR2 SQIVND, per germline (reference sequence). In nucleotides, the CDR3 is TGTGCCAGTACAATTATCAGGGGCGAAAATCAGCCCCAGCATTTT. Protein product: CASTIIRGENQPQHF.

The chain has TRBV12-3 or TRBV12-4 and TRBJ1-3, with 7 bases aligning to TRBD1. The V segment lost 8 bases and the J segment 1 base; nucleotides outside the gene matches: 14. CDR3 length: 17 residues. The CDR3 is CASGYQKGASSGNTIYF. CDR3 DNA sequence: TGTGCCAGCGGATACCAGAAGGGGGCTTCTTCTGGAAACACCATATATTTT.

The chain couples TRBV29-1 to TRBJ1-2; 7 nucleotides match TRBD1. The trim removed 6 bases at V and 4 bases at J, leaving 8 bases unmatched. The CDR3 contains 13 residues. Per the germline V gene, CDR1 is SQVTM and CDR2 is ANQGSEA. CDR3 coding DNA: TGCAGCGTCCGGACAGGCGGTGGCTATGGCTACACCTTC. Translated: CSVRTGGGYGYTF. Variable domain in full (rest from reference TRBV29-1 and TRBJ1-2): SAVISQKPSRDICQRGTSLTIQCQVDSQVTMMFWYRQQPGQSLTLIATANQGSEATYESGFVIDKFPISRPNLTFSTLTVSNMSPEDSSIYLCSVRTGGGYGYTFGSGTRLTVV.

The V and J genes are TRBV11-1 and TRBJ2-1, with 11 nucleotides matching TRBD2. Unmatched junction bases numbered 3, after V lost 5 bases and J lost 3 bases. CDR1 SGHAT and CDR2 FQDESV come from the germline V gene (reference sequence). The CDR3 is 15 residues long. CDR3 region: CASSPTSGGYNEQFF. The CDR3 DNA sequence: TGTGCCAGCAGCCCCACTAGCGGGGGCTACAATGAGCAGTTCTTC.

This clonotype was picked up many times. The CDR3 nucleotides read TGTGCCAGCAGTAAGATACAGGTCACCGGGGAGCTGTTTTTT. Translating gives CASSKIQVTGELFF. V is TRBV2 and J is TRBJ2-2, with a tentative D call TRBD1 (5 bases). The V end lost 5 bases, the J end lost 4 bases, and 11 bases lay between the germline ends. Germline-derived CDR1 and CDR2 are SNHLY and FYNNEI. This CDR3 has 14 residues.

This clonotype was seen ten or more times. The V call is TRBV20-1, the J call TRBJ2-3; 9 bases are a match to TRBD1. The CDR3 is made up of 15 amino acids. The V gene's germline CDR1 is DFQATT and CDR2 SNEGSKA (reference sequence). With 3 bases clipped from V and 3 bases from J, the junction kept 7 bases outside the gene matches. DNA for the CDR3: TGCAGTGCTAGTAGGGACAGGGTGAAAACAGATACGCAGTATTTT. Its translation: CSASRDRVKTDTQYF.

The rearrangement uses TRBV6-2 or TRBV6-3 and TRBJ2-7; 7 positions match TRBD1. Germline values: CDR1 MNHEY, CDR2 SVGEGT. With 6 bases clipped from V and 3 bases from J, the junction kept 2 bases outside the gene matches. The CDR3 runs 12 residues. CDR3 bases: TGTGCCAGCAGAGGGACAGACTACGAGCAGTACTTC. Its translation is CASRGTDYEQYF.

The J gene is TRBJ1-4, the V gene TRBV18, with 9 bases that match TRBD1. CDR1 is KGHSH and CDR2 is LQKENI in the germline V gene. The CDR3 loop spans 13 amino acids. Germline trimming cut 7 bases from V and 8 bases from J; bases unmatched to any gene: 5. Here the CDR3 reads CASLGQGDEKLFF. In DNA form, the CDR3 reads TGTGCCAGCTTGGGACAGGGAGACGAAAAACTGTTTTTT.

This clonotype showed up just a few times. This sequence joins TRBV20-1 and TRBJ1-1; weak D call: TRBD1 (5 bases). V was clipped by 3 bases and J by 1 base, with 12 bases between them. The CDR3 runs 14 residues. Germline CDR1 DFQATT, CDR2 SNEGSKA (reference sequence). CDR3 protein: CSASSGPQNTEAFF. In DNA form, the CDR3 reads TGCAGTGCTAGTTCAGGGCCGCAGAACACTGAAGCTTTCTTT.

The chain is built from TRBV28 and TRBJ2-5, with D unresolved. CDR1 MDHEN and CDR2 SYDVKM come from the germline V gene. V lost 2 bases to trimming and J lost 0 bases, with 13 bases between them. The CDR3 covers 16 residues. CDR3 loop: CASSLPRRQYQETQYF. The DNA of the CDR3 is TGTGCCAGCAGTTTACCCCGCCGTCAGTACCAAGAGACCCAGTACTTC.

This clonotype was detected ten times or more. V and J are TRBV28 and TRBJ2-1, with 8 bases fitting TRBD1. CDR1 is MDHEN, CDR2 SYDVKM, per germline. Trimming removed 6 bases from V and 2 bases from J; junction bases left unmatched: 0. The CDR3 loop spans 13 amino acids. The CDR3 spells CASSRGPYNEQFF. CDR3 DNA: TGTGCCAGCAGCAGGGGGCCCTACAATGAGCAGTTCTTC.

This clonotype has a handful of counts. The chain is built from TRBV10-3 and TRBJ2-3; D unclear. Germline V gene lookup returns CDR1 ENHRY and CDR2 SYGVKD. This CDR3 has 14 residues. Deletions cut 4 bases from V and 2 bases from J, with 10 bases between. The CDR3 loop is CAISGPVATDTQYF. Here the CDR3 DNA reads TGTGCCATCAGTGGCCCTGTTGCCACAGATACGCAGTATTTT.

The chain is built from TRBV6-2 or TRBV6-3 and TRBJ2-7, with 7 bases identical to TRBD1. This CDR3 contains 13 residues. V was clipped by 2 bases and J by 9 bases; unmatched bases: 7. CDR1 and CDR2 from the germline V gene are MNHEY and SVGEGT. In DNA form, the CDR3 reads TGTGCCAGCAGTTACCCCGGACAGGCCGTGCAGTACTTC. This translates into CASSYPGQAVQYF.

This clonotype appeared many times. This chain connects TRBV3-1 to TRBJ1-6; 7 positions agree with TRBD1. Germline CDR1 reads LGHDT; CDR2 reads YNNKEL (reference sequence). CDR3 length: 15 residues. J was trimmed by 6 bases and V by 4 bases; bases with no gene match: 6. This CDR3 reads CASSLSQGTNSPLHF. Written as DNA, the CDR3 is TGTGCCAGCAGCCTATCACAGGGGACTAATTCACCCCTCCACTTT.

The V and J genes are TRBV10-3 and TRBJ2-7; the match to TRBD1 covers 8 bases. Germline V gene lookup returns CDR1 ENHRY and CDR2 SYGVKD. The CDR3 has 13 residues. After removal of 3 bases from V and 6 bases from J, the junction contained 4 bases not matched to a gene. This chain's CDR3 is CAISDPTGGEQYF. The CDR3 nucleotides are TGTGCCATCAGTGACCCTACAGGGGGCGAGCAGTACTTC.

The sample holds a few counts of this clonotype. J is TRBJ2-3 and V is TRBV12-3 or TRBV12-4; D remains unclear. This CDR3 has 11 residues. The V end lost 5 bases, the J end lost 14 bases, and 14 bases lay between the germline ends. The CDR3 protein is CASSLGDRLYF. CDR3 bases: TGTGCCAGCAGTCTAGGCGACCGCCTGTATTTT.

The table lists this clonotype with many counts. The V and J genes are TRBV5-1 and TRBJ2-1; D remains ambiguous. Trimming took off 0 bases at V and 4 bases at J, with 5 bases between the two ends. There are 13 residues in the CDR3. Germline lookup yields CDR1 SGHRS and CDR2 YFSETQ. CDR3 in DNA: TGCGCCAGCAGCTTGGTCGATTACAATGAGCAGTTCTTC. It is translated as CASSLVDYNEQFF.

This clonotype has just a few counts. The chain links TRBV7-2 to TRBJ2-6; D remains unclear. The CDR3 contains 15 residues. V lost 2 bases, J lost 2 bases, and 7 bases lay in between. Germline V gene lookup returns CDR1 SGHTA and CDR2 FQGNSA. The CDR3 DNA is TGTGCCAGCAGCTTATCAGGAGCTGGGGCCAACGTCCTGACTTTC. Protein sequence: CASSLSGAGANVLTF.

This clonotype was observed a handful of times. This chain joins TRBV5-1 and TRBJ2-5; D is unresolved. V shed 0 bases and J shed 5 bases, with 11 bases lying between them. The CDR3 consists of 14 residues. Germline lookup yields CDR1 SGHRS and CDR2 YFSETQ. The CDR3 loop is CASSLVAGRETQYF. CDR3 nucleotide sequence: TGCGCCAGCAGCTTGGTGGCAGGACGGGAGACCCAGTACTTC.

The sample holds a few counts of this clonotype. This rearrangement joins TRBV20-1 to TRBJ1-1, with D uncertain. V was trimmed by 3 bases and J by 1 base, leaving 6 bases between them. The CDR3 runs 12 residues. In germline, CDR1 is DFQATT, CDR2 SNEGSKA (reference sequence). CDR3 coding DNA: TGCAGTGCTAGGGTAAAGAACACTGAAGCTTTCTTT. The encoded protein is CSARVKNTEAFF.

This clonotype was seen repeatedly, ten times or more. This chain connects TRBV6-6 to TRBJ2-1; 9 bases are shared with TRBD1. The junction had 8 bases not matched to a gene; V was cut back by 2 bases and J by 9 bases. The CDR3 is 15 residues long. Germline values: CDR1 MNHNY, CDR2 SVGAGI (reference sequence). The CDR3 sequence is CASSYRDRAWGEQFF. The DNA of the CDR3 is TGTGCCAGCAGTTACCGGGACAGGGCGTGGGGTGAGCAGTTCTTC.